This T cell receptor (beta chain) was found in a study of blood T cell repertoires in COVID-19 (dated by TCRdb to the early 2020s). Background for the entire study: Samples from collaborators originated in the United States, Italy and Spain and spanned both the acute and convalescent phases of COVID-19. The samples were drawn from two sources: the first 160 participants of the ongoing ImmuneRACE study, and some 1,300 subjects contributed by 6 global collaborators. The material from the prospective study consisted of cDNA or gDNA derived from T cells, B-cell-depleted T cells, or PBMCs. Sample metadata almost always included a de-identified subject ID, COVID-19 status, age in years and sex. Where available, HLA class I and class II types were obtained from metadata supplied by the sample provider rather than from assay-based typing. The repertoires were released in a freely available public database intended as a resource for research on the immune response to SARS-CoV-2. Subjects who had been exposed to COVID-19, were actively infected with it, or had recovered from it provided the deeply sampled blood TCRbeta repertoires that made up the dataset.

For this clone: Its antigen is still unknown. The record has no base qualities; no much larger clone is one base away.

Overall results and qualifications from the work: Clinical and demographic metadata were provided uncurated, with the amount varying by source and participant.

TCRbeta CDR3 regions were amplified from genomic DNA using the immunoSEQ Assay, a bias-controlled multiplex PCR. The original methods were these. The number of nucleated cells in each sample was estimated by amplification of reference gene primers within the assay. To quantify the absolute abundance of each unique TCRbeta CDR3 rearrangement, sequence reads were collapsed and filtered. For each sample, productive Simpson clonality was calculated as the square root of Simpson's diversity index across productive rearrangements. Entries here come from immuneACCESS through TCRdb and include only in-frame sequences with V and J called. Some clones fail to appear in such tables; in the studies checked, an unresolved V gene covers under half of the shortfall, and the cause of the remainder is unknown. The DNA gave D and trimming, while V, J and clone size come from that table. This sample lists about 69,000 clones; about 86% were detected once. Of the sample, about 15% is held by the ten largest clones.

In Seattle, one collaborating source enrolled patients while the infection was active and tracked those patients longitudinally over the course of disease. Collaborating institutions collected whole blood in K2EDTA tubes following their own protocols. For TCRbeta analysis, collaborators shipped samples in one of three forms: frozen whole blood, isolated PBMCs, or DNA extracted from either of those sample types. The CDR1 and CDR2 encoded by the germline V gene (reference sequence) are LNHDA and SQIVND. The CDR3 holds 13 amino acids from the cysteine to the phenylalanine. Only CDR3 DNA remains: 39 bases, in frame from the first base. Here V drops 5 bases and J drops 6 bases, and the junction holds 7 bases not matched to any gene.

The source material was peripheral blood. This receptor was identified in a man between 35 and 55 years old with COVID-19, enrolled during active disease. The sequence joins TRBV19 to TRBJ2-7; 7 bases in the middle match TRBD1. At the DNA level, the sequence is TGTGCCAGTAGTGTCTCCCACAGGGGCGAGCAGTACTTC. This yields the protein CASSVSHRGEQYF.